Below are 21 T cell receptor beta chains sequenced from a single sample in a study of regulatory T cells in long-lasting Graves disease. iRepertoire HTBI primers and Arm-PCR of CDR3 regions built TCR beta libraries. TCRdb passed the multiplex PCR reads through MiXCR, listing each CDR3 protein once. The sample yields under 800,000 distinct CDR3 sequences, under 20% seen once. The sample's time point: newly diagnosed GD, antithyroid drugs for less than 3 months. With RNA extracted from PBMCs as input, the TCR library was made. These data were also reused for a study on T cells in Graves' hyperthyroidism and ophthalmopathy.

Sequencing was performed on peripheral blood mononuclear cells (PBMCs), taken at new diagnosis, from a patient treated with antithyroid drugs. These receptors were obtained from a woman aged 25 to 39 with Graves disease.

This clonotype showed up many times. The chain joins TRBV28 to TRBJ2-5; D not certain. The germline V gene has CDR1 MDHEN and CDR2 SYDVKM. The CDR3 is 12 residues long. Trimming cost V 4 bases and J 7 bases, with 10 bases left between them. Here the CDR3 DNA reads TGTGCCAGCAGTTCGGACGCTCCGACCCAGTACTTC. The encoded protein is CASSSDAPTQYF.

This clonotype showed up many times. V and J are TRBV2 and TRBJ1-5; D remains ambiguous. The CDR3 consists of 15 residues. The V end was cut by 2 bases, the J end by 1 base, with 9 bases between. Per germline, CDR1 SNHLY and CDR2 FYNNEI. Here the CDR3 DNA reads TGTGCCAGCAGTGAAAGTTCCGTAAGCAATCAGCCCCAGCATTTT. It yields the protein CASSESSVSNQPQHF.

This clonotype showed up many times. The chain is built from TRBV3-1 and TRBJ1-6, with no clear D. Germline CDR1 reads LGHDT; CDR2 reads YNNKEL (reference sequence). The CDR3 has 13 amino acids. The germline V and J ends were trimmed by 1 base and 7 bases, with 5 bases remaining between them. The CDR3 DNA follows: TGTGCCAGCAGCCAAGGGGAGAATTCACCCCTCCACTTT. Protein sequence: CASSQGENSPLHF.

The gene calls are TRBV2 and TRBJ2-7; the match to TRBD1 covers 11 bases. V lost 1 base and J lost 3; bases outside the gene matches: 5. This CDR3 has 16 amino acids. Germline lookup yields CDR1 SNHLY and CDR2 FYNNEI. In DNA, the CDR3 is TGTGCCAGCAGTGAAGTTGGGACAGGGGGTAACTACGAGCAGTACTTC. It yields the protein CASSEVGTGGNYEQYF. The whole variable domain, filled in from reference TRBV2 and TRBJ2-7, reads EPEVTQTPSHQVTQMGQEVILRCVPISNHLYFYWYRQILGQKVEFLVSFYNNEISEKSEIFDDQFSVERPDGSNFTLKIRSTKLEDSAMYFCASSEVGTGGNYEQYFGPGTRLTVT.

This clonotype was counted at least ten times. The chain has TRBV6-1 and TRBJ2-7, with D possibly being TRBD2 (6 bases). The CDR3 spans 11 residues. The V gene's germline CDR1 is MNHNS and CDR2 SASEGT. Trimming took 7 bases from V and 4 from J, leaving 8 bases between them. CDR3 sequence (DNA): TGTGCCAGCATGGAGGGATACGAGCAGTACTTC. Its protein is CASMEGYEQYF.

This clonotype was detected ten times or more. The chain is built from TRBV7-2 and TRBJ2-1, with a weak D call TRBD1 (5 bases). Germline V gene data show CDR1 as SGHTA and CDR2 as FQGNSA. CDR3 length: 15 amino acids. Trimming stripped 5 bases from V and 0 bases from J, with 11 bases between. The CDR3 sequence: CASSGARSSYNEQFF. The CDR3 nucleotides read TGTGCCAGCAGCGGGGCCAGGAGCTCCTACAATGAGCAGTTCTTC.

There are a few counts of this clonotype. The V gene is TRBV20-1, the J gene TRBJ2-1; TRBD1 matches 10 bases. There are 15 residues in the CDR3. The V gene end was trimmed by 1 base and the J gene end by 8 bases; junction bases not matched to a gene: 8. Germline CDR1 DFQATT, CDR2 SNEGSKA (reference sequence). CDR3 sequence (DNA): TGCAGTGCTAGAGGCGACAGGGGGCGCCCCCATGAGCAGTTCTTC. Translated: CSARGDRGRPHEQFF.

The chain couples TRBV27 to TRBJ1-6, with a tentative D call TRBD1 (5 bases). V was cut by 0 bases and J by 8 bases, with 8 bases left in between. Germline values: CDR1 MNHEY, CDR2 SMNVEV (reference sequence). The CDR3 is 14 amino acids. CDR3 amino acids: CASSLSGPYSPLHF. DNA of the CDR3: TGTGCCAGCAGTTTATCGGGACCGTATTCACCCCTCCACTTT.

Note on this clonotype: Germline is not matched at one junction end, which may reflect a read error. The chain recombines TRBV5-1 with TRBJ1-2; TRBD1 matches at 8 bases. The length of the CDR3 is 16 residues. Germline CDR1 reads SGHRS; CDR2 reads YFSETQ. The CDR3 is CASNLEGQGGNYGYTF. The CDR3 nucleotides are TGCGCCAGCAACTTGGAAGGACAGGGTGGTAACTATGGCTACACCTTC.

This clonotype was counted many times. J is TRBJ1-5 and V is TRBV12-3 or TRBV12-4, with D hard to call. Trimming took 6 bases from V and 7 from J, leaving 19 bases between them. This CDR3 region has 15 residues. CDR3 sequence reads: CASSLSVGSEQPQHF. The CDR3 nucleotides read TGTGCCAGCAGCCTTTCGGTGGGGTCAGAACAGCCCCAGCATTTT.

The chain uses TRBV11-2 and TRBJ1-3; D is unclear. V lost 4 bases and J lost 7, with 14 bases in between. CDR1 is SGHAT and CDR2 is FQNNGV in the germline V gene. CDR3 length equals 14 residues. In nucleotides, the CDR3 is TGTGCCAGCAGCTCATACCAGGTTATGAACACCATATATTTT. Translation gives CASSSYQVMNTIYF.

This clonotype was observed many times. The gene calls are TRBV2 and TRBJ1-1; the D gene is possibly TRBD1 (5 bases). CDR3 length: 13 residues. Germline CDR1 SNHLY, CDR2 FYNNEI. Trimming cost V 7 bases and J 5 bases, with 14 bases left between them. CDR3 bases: TGTGCCAGCAAGAAAGGGGAGAGAACTGAAGCTTTCTTT. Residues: CASKKGERTEAFF. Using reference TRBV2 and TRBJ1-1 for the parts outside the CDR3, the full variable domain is EPEVTQTPSHQVTQMGQEVILRCVPISNHLYFYWYRQILGQKVEFLVSFYNNEISEKSEIFDDQFSVERPDGSNFTLKIRSTKLEDSAMYFCASKKGERTEAFFGQGTRLTVV.

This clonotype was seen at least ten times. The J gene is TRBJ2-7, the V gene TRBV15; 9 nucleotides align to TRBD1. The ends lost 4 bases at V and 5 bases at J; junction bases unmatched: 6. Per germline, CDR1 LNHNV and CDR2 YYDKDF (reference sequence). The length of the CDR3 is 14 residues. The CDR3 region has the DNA TGTGCCACCAGCATTACCGGGACAGGGAACGAGCAGTACTTC. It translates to CATSITGTGNEQYF.

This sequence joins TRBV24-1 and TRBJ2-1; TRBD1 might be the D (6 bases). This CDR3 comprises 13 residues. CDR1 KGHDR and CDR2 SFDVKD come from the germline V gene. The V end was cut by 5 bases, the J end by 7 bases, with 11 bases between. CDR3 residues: CATSVGGRNEQFF. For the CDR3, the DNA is TGTGCCACCAGTGTTGGGGGCAGGAATGAGCAGTTCTTC.

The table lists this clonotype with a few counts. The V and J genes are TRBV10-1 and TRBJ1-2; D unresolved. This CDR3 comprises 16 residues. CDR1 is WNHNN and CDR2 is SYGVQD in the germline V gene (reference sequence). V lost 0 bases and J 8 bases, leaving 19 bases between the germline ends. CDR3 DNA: TGCGCCAGCAGTGAGTCAGAGCAGGCGACACTCCTAGGCTACACCTTC. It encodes CASSESEQATLLGYTF.

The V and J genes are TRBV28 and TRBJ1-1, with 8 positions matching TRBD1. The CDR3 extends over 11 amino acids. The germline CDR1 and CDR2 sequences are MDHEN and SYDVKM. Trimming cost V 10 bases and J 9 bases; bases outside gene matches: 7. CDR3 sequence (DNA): TGTGCCACCAGGCGGACAGGGAAAGCTTTCTTT. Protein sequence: CATRRTGKAFF.

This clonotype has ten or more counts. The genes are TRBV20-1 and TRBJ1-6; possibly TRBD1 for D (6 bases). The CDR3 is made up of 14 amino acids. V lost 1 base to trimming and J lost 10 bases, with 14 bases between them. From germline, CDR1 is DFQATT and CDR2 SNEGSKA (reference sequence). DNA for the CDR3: TGCAGTGCTAGAGTCCCAGGGGCTGTATCACCCCTCCACTTT. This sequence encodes CSARVPGAVSPLHF.

The DNA for the CDR3 is TGTGCCAGCAGCGTGGGGACAGGGGGCTGGGGGGCCAACGTCCTGACTTTC. It yields the protein CASSVGTGGWGANVLTF. This sequence joins TRBV9 and TRBJ2-6; 12 nucleotides align to TRBD1. Germline-derived CDR1 and CDR2 are SGDLS and YYNGEE. CDR3 size: 17 residues. V shed 2 bases and J 4 bases; nucleotides not matched to a gene: 4.

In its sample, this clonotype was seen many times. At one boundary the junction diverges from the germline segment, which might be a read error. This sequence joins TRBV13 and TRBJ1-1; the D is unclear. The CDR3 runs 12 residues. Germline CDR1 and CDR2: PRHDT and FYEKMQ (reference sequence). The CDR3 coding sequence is TGTGCCAGCAGCCGGATGAACACTGAAGCTTTCTTC. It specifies CASSRMNTEAFF.

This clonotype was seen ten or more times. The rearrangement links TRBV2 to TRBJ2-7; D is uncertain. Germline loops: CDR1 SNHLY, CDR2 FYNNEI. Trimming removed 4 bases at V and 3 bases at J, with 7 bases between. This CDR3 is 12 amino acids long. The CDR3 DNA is TGTGCCAGCAGTGCCTTTAGCTACGAGCAGTACTTC. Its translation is CASSAFSYEQYF.

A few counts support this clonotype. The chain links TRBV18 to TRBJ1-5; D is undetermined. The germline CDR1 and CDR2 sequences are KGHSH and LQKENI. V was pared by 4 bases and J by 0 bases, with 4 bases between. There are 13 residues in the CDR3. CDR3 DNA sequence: TGTGCCAGCTCACTACATAGCAATCAGCCCCAGCATTTT. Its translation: CASSLHSNQPQHF.